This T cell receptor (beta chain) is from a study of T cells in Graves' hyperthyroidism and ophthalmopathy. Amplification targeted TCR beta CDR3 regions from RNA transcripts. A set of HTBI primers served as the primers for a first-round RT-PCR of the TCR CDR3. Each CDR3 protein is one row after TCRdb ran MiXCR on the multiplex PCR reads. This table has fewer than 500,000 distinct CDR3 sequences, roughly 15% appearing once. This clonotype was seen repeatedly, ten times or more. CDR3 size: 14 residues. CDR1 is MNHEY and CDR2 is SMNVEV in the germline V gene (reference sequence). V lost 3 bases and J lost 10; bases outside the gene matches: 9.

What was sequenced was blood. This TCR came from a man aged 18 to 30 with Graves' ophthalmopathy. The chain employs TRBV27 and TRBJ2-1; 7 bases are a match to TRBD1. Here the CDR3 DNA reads TGTGCCAGCAGTTTGGGAGACAGGGCTGGGGAGCAGTTCTTC. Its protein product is CASSLGDRAGEQFF.